This TCR beta chain appears in the sequencing data of a study of cytomegalovirus exposure and HLA in healthy donors. It was with 60 Vbeta and 13 Jbeta primers that the PCR ran. Clones were read by immunoSEQ multiplex PCR, and TCRdb kept only the in-frame ones, dropping some. The sample holds about 140,000 clones. CDR1 SGHDT and CDR2 YYEEEE come from the germline V gene. The length of the CDR3 is 13 residues. Worth noting for this clone: The junction and the germline gene differ at one end; a read error may be behind it.

The chain recombines TRBV5-6 with TRBJ2-7; D perhaps matches TRBD1 (6 bases). The sample was PBMCs. This sequence originates from a male donor in good health and CMV-seronegative. The CDR3: CASSHRVSYEQSF. The DNA for the CDR3 is TGTGCCAGCAGCCACAGGGTCTCCTACGAGCAGTCCTTC.